What follows are 18 T cell receptor beta chains derived from one specimen sequenced in a study of cytomegalovirus exposure and HLA in healthy donors. Data came from immunoSEQ multiplex PCR; TCRdb stores just in-frame clones and leaves some out. The table shows 300,000 or so clones, with approximately 85% occurring only once. Input material: PBMCs. These receptors were collected from a man in his thirties or forties in good health and CMV-seronegative.

The chain has TRBV7-6 and TRBJ2-3; 12 nucleotides align to TRBD2. The length of the CDR3 is 18 residues. Germline CDR1 SGHVS, CDR2 FNYEAQ. With V trimmed by 1 base and J by 3 bases, 8 bases remained unmatched. The CDR3 nucleotides are TGTGCCAGCAGCTTAGGGCCTCTAGCGGGGGGGCTAACAGATACGCAGTATTTT. Protein: CASSLGPLAGGLTDTQYF. Complete variable domain (other parts from reference TRBV7-6 and TRBJ2-3): GAGVSQSPRYKVTKRGQDVALRCDPISGHVSLYWYRQALGQGPEFLTYFNYEAQQDKSGLPNDRFSAERPEGSISTLTIQRTEQRDSAMYRCASSLGPLAGGLTDTQYFGPGTRLTVL.

J is TRBJ1-3 and V is TRBV27; 8 bases match TRBD1. The CDR3 sequence is 14 residues long. Per the germline V gene, CDR1 is MNHEY and CDR2 is SMNVEV (reference sequence). J was trimmed by 3 bases and V by 5 bases; bases with no gene match: 3. The CDR3 region is CASSQGAGGNTIYF. CDR3 DNA: TGTGCCAGCAGTCAGGGGGCTGGTGGAAACACCATATATTTT.

This chain uses TRBV6-5 with TRBJ1-3; no reliable D call. CDR1 and CDR2 from the germline V gene are MNHEY and SVGAGI. Trimming shortened V by 0 bases and J by 4 bases, and 13 bases separated the two germline ends. The CDR3 extends over 16 amino acids. CDR3 loop: CASSYSLREAGNTIYF. In DNA form, the CDR3 reads TGTGCCAGCAGTTACTCCCTACGGGAGGCGGGAAACACCATATATTTT.

CDR3 amino acids: CASSRLAGDPHEQYF. CDR3 nucleotides: TGTGCCAGCAGTCGACTAGCGGGGGATCCGCACGAGCAGTACTTC. J is TRBJ2-7 and V is TRBV7-8; TRBD2 agrees at 12 bases. Germline V gives CDR1 SGHVS, CDR2 FQNEAQ. There are 15 residues in the CDR3. V lost 6 bases and J lost 5; bases outside the gene matches: 8.

The gene calls are TRBV2 and TRBJ1-1, with TRBD1 matching over 8 bases. The CDR3 runs 14 residues. Per the germline V gene, CDR1 is SNHLY and CDR2 is FYNNEI. V shed 6 bases, J shed 1 base, and the junction held 4 bases outside the gene matches. This chain's CDR3 is CASRPGQENTEAFF. DNA of the CDR3: TGTGCCAGCAGACCGGGACAGGAGAACACTGAAGCTTTCTTT.

The chain employs TRBV10-1 and TRBJ1-6; no clear D gene. Germline V CDR1 and CDR2: WNHNN, SYGVQD (reference sequence). V lost 0 bases, J lost 9 bases, and 6 bases lay in between. The CDR3 length is 13 residues. In nucleotides, the CDR3 is TGCGCCAGCAGTGAGTCCGGGGTTTCACCCCTCCACTTT. Amino acids: CASSESGVSPLHF.

The chain joins TRBV15 to TRBJ1-5, with D possibly TRBD1 on 5 matching bases. The CDR3 runs 17 residues. From germline, CDR1 is LNHNV and CDR2 YYDKDF (reference sequence). Trimming removed 4 bases from V and 7 bases from J, with 23 bases in between. CDR3 residues: CATSTGIGDPGGQPQHF. In DNA, the CDR3 is TGTGCCACCAGCACAGGAATTGGGGACCCGGGAGGGCAGCCCCAGCATTTT.

This chain joins TRBV6-4 and TRBJ1-1; 8 bases match TRBD1. The CDR3 spans 15 residues. V shed 0 bases and J 4 bases; nucleotides not matched to a gene: 4. Germline CDR1 and CDR2: MRHNA and SNTAGT. The chain's CDR3 is CASSDSPGGVTEAFF. The DNA for the CDR3 is TGTGCCAGCAGTGACTCCCCAGGGGGCGTCACTGAAGCTTTCTTT.

This clone was observed a few times. The chain combines TRBV19 with TRBJ1-6; D remains unclear. Trimming removed 7 bases at V and 7 bases at J, with 14 bases between. Germline CDR1 reads LNHDA; CDR2 reads SQIVND (reference sequence). The CDR3 covers 14 residues. The CDR3 is CASTVARGNSPLHF. The CDR3 DNA sequence: TGTGCCAGTACGGTCGCGCGCGGGAATTCACCCCTCCACTTT.

The rearrangement links TRBV6-5 to TRBJ1-5; 9 positions agree with TRBD1. This CDR3 contains 15 residues. The V segment lost 6 bases and the J segment 1 base; nucleotides outside the gene matches: 4. Germline CDR1 is MNHEY and CDR2 is SVGAGI. This CDR3 is CASSPGTGSNQPQHF. DNA of the CDR3: TGTGCCAGCAGCCCCGGGACAGGGAGCAATCAGCCCCAGCATTTT.

V gene TRBV30 combines with J gene TRBJ2-3; the match to TRBD2 covers 8 bases. CDR3 size: 18 residues. V trimming: 5 bases; J trimming: 1 base; junction bases outside the gene matches: 17. Germline assignment: CDR1 GTSNPN and CDR2 SVGIG (reference sequence). CDR3 in DNA: TGTGCCTGGTACCAAGTCCGGGGGACTAGGCCCCGCACAGATACGCAGTATTTT. Translating gives CAWYQVRGTRPRTDTQYF.

The chain has TRBV27 and TRBJ1-3; 8 bases agree with TRBD1. V was clipped by 6 bases and J by 4 bases; unmatched bases: 8. This CDR3 has 15 amino acids. Looked up from germline, CDR1 is MNHEY and CDR2 is SMNVEV (reference sequence). Here the CDR3 reads CASSRGTGGGNTIYF. CDR3 coding DNA: TGTGCCAGCAGCCGGGGGACAGGAGGAGGAAACACCATATATTTT.

The J gene is TRBJ1-1, the V gene TRBV6-4; the match to TRBD1 covers 7 bases. The CDR3 length is 13 residues. Germline loops: CDR1 MRHNA, CDR2 SNTAGT. J gave up 1 base and V 6 bases, and 2 bases lay outside the gene matches. CDR3 in amino acids: CASRGTENTEAFF. The CDR3 DNA reads as TGTGCCAGCAGAGGGACAGAGAACACTGAAGCTTTCTTT.

This clone was seen a single time. CDR3 nucleotide sequence: TGCGCCAGCAGTCATGCCCAGGACAGGGATGGAGAGACCCAGTACTTC. Protein product: CASSHAQDRDGETQYF. The chain recombines TRBV23-1 with TRBJ2-5; TRBD1 aligns across 8 bases. TRBV23-1 qualifies as an ORF whose function is uncertain. The CDR3 is 16 residues long. With 3 bases clipped from V and 4 bases from J, the junction kept 10 bases outside the gene matches.

This clone appeared a few times. The V gene is TRBV6-6, the J gene TRBJ1-1, with D perhaps matching TRBD1 (6 bases). V dropped 7 bases and J dropped 3 bases, with 12 bases sitting between them. Germline CDR1 and CDR2: MNHNY and SVGAGI (reference sequence). The CDR3 length is 13 residues. The DNA of the CDR3 is TGTGCCAGCAAGTTAGGGGGTTACACTGAAGCTTTCTTT. This encodes CASKLGGYTEAFF.

V usage is TRBV5-4 and J usage is TRBJ1-1, with 8 bases that match TRBD1. This CDR3 contains 18 residues. With 3 bases clipped from V and 5 bases from J, the junction kept 18 bases outside the gene matches. Looked up from germline, CDR1 is SGHNT and CDR2 is YYREEE (reference sequence). The CDR3 protein is CASSSGTVLGQGTTEAFF. CDR3 in DNA: TGTGCCAGCAGCTCGGGTACGGTCCTTGGACAGGGAACAACTGAAGCTTTCTTT.

The chain is built from TRBV5-8 and TRBJ1-2, with 9 bases aligning to TRBD1. The CDR3 spans 16 residues. The germline CDR1 and CDR2 sequences are SGHTS and YDEGEE. The ends lost 4 bases at V and 0 bases at J; junction bases unmatched: 7. Written as DNA, the CDR3 is TGTGCCAGCAGCGCGGGACAGGGTTTTCCTAACTATGGCTACACCTTC. Residues: CASSAGQGFPNYGYTF.

The V call is TRBV5-6, the J call TRBJ1-1; D is uncertain. Germline CDR1 reads SGHDT; CDR2 reads YYEEEE. This CDR3 has 16 amino acids. The ends were cut back, 6 bases at V and 1 base at J, with 19 bases in the middle. CDR3 bases: TGTGCCAGCACCCCTCAAGGCGGCAGCCGGAACACTGAAGCTTTCTTT. Protein product: CASTPQGGSRNTEAFF.